This entry features one TCR beta chain sequence. Its target is unknown. Through 5' RACE with UMI labels, the TRB cDNA libraries were prepared. TCRdb reanalyzed the 5' RACE reads, giving one entry per CDR3 protein sequence and no DNA. The specimen's table records some 150,000 distinct CDR3 sequences. The data were obtained in a study of CXCR3-negative and CXCR3-positive naive CD8 T cells. The CDR3 totals 19 residues. The germline gives CDR1 MDHEN, CDR2 SYDVKM. Study outcomes and limitations: Both naive subsets showed comparably high diversity, and memory CD8+ cells showed much lower diversity. Hydrophobicity was higher for TRB CDR3s found in CXCR3-positive naive cells than in CXCR3-negative naive cells.

The V call is TRBV28, the J call TRBJ2-3; the D call of TRBD2 rests on TCRdb alone, since no DNA is present to check it. This receptor was identified in a human donor in good health. Some clones in this sample may be carry-over from other donors' samples. The specimen was naive CXCR3+ CD8+ T cells from blood. Specified subset: CD45RO-CCR7+CD27+CD95- naive CD8+ T cells expressing CXCR3 (TNR3+). The CDR3 sequence is CASSLSGLAGEAGTDTQYF. The whole variable domain, remainder taken from reference TRBV28 and TRBJ2-3, is DVKVTQSSRYLVKRTGEKVFLECVQDMDHENMFWYRQDPGLGLRLIYFSYDVKMKEKGDIPEGYSVSREKKERFSLILESASTNQTSMYLCASSLSGLAGEAGTDTQYFGPGTRLTVL.